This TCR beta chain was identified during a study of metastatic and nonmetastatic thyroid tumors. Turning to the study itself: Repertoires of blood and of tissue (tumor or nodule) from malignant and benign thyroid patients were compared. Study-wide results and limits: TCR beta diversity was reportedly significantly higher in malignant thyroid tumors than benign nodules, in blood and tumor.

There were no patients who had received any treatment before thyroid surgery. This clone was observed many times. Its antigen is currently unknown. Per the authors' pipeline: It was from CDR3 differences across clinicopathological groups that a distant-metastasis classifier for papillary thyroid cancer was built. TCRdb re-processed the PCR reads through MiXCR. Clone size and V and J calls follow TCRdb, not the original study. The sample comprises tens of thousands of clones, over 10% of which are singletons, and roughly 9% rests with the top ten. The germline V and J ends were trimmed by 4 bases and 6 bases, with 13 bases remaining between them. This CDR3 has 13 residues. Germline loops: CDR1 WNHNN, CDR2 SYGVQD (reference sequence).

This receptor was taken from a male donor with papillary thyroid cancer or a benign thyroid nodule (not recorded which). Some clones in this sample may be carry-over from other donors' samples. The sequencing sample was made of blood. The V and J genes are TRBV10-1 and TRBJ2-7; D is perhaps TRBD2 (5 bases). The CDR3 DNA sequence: TGCGCCAGCAGTGCGATGACCGGAGGCGAGCAGTACTTC. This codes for CASSAMTGGEQYF.